A single sample is the source of the 17 T cell receptor beta chains below, sequenced in a study of T cells after yellow fever vaccination. TCRdb analysed the 5' RACE reads with MiXCR anew, one entry per CDR3 protein. The sample includes about 300,000 distinct CDR3 sequences, less than 9.5% seen only once; the top ten take about 3.5%. Sequencing was performed on CD4+ T cells sorted from PBMCs, taken 5 days after the yellow fever booster vaccination. The receptor set was obtained from a man aged 18 to 35 who received the YFV17D yellow fever vaccine.

This sequence joins TRBV7-2 and TRBJ2-7; weak D call: TRBD2 (6 bases). Trimming took 5 bases from V and 2 from J, leaving 16 bases between them. Germline V lookup: CDR1 SGHTA, CDR2 FQGNSA. This CDR3 has 15 residues. The CDR3 nucleotides are TGTGCCAGCAGCCAATCCCGGGACTCCGCCTACGAGCAGTACTTC. It translates to CASSQSRDSAYEQYF.

The V call is TRBV20-1, the J call TRBJ2-1; D is unresolved. The length of the CDR3 is 13 residues. Trimming pared 2 bases from V and 6 bases from J, leaving 11 bases between. Germline V gene data show CDR1 as DFQATT and CDR2 as SNEGSKA (reference sequence). For the CDR3, the DNA is TGCAGTGCTAGATTAGAGCCGACCAATGAGCAGTTCTTC. It yields the protein CSARLEPTNEQFF.

This chain connects TRBV29-1 to TRBJ2-1; D gene uncertain. Germline V gene data show CDR1 as SQVTM and CDR2 as ANQGSEA. CDR3 size: 11 residues. The V end lost 7 bases, the J end lost 4 bases, and 8 bases lay between the germline ends. Written as DNA, the CDR3 is TGCAGCGCCGACAAATACAATGAGCAGTTCTTC. The encoded protein is CSADKYNEQFF.

This clonotype was counted between two and nine times. The chain links TRBV5-1 to TRBJ2-5; a possible D gene is TRBD1 (6 bases). The germline gives CDR1 SGHRS, CDR2 YFSETQ. The CDR3 contains 14 residues. The V gene lost 4 bases and the J gene lost 1 base, with 11 bases spanning the gap. The CDR3 loop is CASSGGRVQETQYF. CDR3 sequence (DNA): TGCGCCAGCAGCGGGGGCAGGGTCCAAGAGACCCAGTACTTC.

This clonotype was counted a few times. The chain joins TRBV20-1 to TRBJ1-2; the D gene is possibly TRBD1 (6 bases). CDR1 is DFQATT, CDR2 SNEGSKA, per germline (reference sequence). The CDR3 extends over 13 amino acids. Trimming pared 5 bases from V and 3 bases from J, leaving 13 bases between. The CDR3 DNA follows: TGCAGTGCTCGGACAGATTGGGACTATGGCTACACCTTC. This gives the protein CSARTDWDYGYTF.

This clonotype was detected many times. The chain has TRBV12-3 or TRBV12-4 and TRBJ1-6; D uncertain. The CDR3 contains 14 residues. Deletions cut 3 bases from V and 5 bases from J, with 8 bases between. Here the CDR3 DNA reads TGTGCCAGCAGTTTCAATATAGATAATTCACCCCTCCACTTT. Translated, it gives CASSFNIDNSPLHF.

V usage is TRBV3-1 and J usage is TRBJ2-3; no clear D gene. In germline, CDR1 is LGHDT, CDR2 YNNKEL (reference sequence). The CDR3 covers 14 residues. The germline V and J ends were trimmed by 5 bases and 0 bases, with 9 bases remaining between them. CDR3 amino acids: CASSLKSSTDTQYF. The CDR3 DNA reads as TGTGCCAGCAGCTTAAAATCTAGCACAGATACGCAGTATTTT.

The chain uses TRBV7-9 and TRBJ2-1, with 10 positions matching TRBD1. The V and J ends lost 5 bases and 3 bases, in that order; junction bases with no gene match: 13. CDR1 is SEHNR, CDR2 FQNEAQ, per germline (reference sequence). CDR3 length: 18 residues. The CDR3 nucleotides are TGTGCCAGCAGCCGAGGTACCATGGGACAGGGGATCTACAATGAGCAGTTCTTC. It encodes CASSRGTMGQGIYNEQFF.

This clonotype appeared a few times. The gene calls are TRBV12-3 or TRBV12-4 and TRBJ1-2; 7 bases agree with TRBD1. V shed 8 bases, J shed 4 bases, and the junction held 10 bases outside the gene matches. This CDR3 region has 14 residues. The CDR3 coding sequence is TGTGCCAGCCGAGGGGCAGGGGGATTCTATGGCTACACCTTC. It codes for CASRGAGGFYGYTF.

CDR3: CAISESYQGESPLHF. The CDR3 bases are TGTGCCATCAGTGAGTCGTATCAGGGAGAATCACCCCTCCACTTT. The chain couples TRBV10-3 to TRBJ1-6; maybe TRBD1 (5 bases). Germline V gene data show CDR1 as ENHRY and CDR2 as SYGVKD. Trimming stripped 0 bases from V and 10 bases from J, with 13 bases between. CDR3 length equals 15 residues.

This chain links TRBV6-5 with TRBJ2-2; D gene unclear. V was clipped by 4 bases and J by 6 bases, with 12 bases between them. This CDR3 has 14 amino acids. Germline CDR1 reads MNHEY; CDR2 reads SVGAGI. This CDR3 is CASSFIVLAGELFF. The CDR3 DNA is TGTGCCAGCAGTTTCATCGTGCTTGCCGGGGAGCTGTTTTTT.

The CDR3 reads CASSFQGQTQETQYF. In nucleotides, the CDR3 is TGCGCCAGCAGCTTCCAAGGACAGACCCAAGAGACCCAGTACTTC. V gene TRBV5-1 combines with J gene TRBJ2-5, with D perhaps matching TRBD1 (6 bases). From germline, CDR1 is SGHRS and CDR2 YFSETQ. The CDR3 is 15 residues long. Trimming took off 2 bases at V and 1 base at J, with 12 bases between the two ends.

This clonotype was counted many times. This chain connects TRBV7-9 to TRBJ2-7; D uncertain. The CDR3 loop spans 12 amino acids. The V gene lost 8 bases and the J gene lost 3 bases, with 11 bases spanning the gap. From germline, CDR1 is SEHNR and CDR2 FQNEAQ (reference sequence). The CDR3 region is CASEAESYEQYV. CDR3 DNA: TGTGCCAGCGAGGCGGAAAGCTACGAGCAGTACGTC.

The rearrangement joins TRBV7-2 to TRBJ1-2; D gene uncertain. V was cut by 2 bases and J by 2 bases, with 9 bases left in between. This CDR3 has 14 residues. Germline loops: CDR1 SGHTA, CDR2 FQGNSA. CDR3 sequence reads: CASSLSGRNYGYTF. DNA for the CDR3: TGTGCCAGCAGCTTATCAGGACGGAACTATGGCTACACCTTC.

This clonotype was seen only a few times. V gene TRBV4-2 combines with J gene TRBJ2-5; TRBD2 matches at 13 bases. This CDR3 is built from 17 residues. Trimming took 4 bases from V and 0 from J; bases not matched to a gene: 5. CDR1 is LGHNA and CDR2 is YNFKEQ in the germline V gene. The chain's CDR3 is CASSLTSGGSYQETQYF. CDR3 sequence (DNA): TGTGCCAGCAGCCTGACTAGCGGGGGGTCTTACCAAGAGACCCAGTACTTC.

The J gene is TRBJ2-1, the V gene TRBV6-5; TRBD1 matches at 7 bases. The CDR3 has 13 residues. The V gene's germline CDR1 is MNHEY and CDR2 SVGAGI. The ends lost 4 bases at V and 9 bases at J; junction bases unmatched: 6. CDR3 nucleotide sequence: TGTGCCAGCAGTTCCAGACAGGGCGGTGAGCAGTTCTTC. This translates into CASSSRQGGEQFF.

The V call is TRBV7-9, the J call TRBJ1-2; no clear D gene. The ends were cut back, 3 bases at V and 2 bases at J, with 10 bases in the middle. Germline assignment: CDR1 SEHNR and CDR2 FQNEAQ (reference sequence). This CDR3 spans 14 amino acids. As DNA, the CDR3 is TGTGCCAGCAGCTTCGGGCAGTACAACTATGGCTACACCTTC. Translating it yields CASSFGQYNYGYTF.